The entry below describes one T cell receptor beta chain. The data were taken from a study of blood T cell repertoires in COVID-19. At the level of the study: Spain, Italy and the United States supplied samples that represented acute and convalescent COVID-19. Sample material is recorded as cDNA or gDNA derived from T cells, B-cell-depleted T cells, or PBMCs.

In the original analysis: Reference gene primer amplification gave nucleated cell count estimates. The data were produced by immunoSEQ multiplex PCR, yet TCRdb's version contains in-frame clones alone and is incomplete. That table furnishes V, J and clone size, whereas the DNA furnished D and trimming. The sample holds roughly 43,000 clones; 82% are singletons and the top ten take roughly 4.4%. This CDR3 is 14 amino acids long. The V gene lost 1 base and the J gene lost 2 bases, with 7 bases spanning the gap. CDR1 is MDHEN, CDR2 SYDVKM, per germline. The chain links TRBV28 to TRBJ2-3; perhaps TRBD1 as D (5 bases). This clonotype originated in a woman aged 70 to 79 with acute or convalescent COVID-19. The sample was peripheral blood. CDR3 sequence: CASSLSGLTDTQYF. CDR3 sequence (DNA): TGTGCCAGCAGTTTATCAGGGCTCACAGATACGCAGTATTTT.